This TCR beta chain was profiled in a study of memory CD4+ T cells and cytomegalovirus serostatus. Regarding the study as a whole: Suggested: most of the CMV-linked TCR signature lies in CD4+ memory cells. About two fifths of the roughly 150 known CMV-associated TCRbeta sequences appeared in CD4+ memory.

Single viable CD3+CD4+CD8-CD45RO+ cells were sorted as the memory CD4+ T cells. Positive selection with CD4 microbeads enriched total CD4+ T cells. In the study's own analysis: Out-of-frame sequences were removed, leaving 2,204,828 distinct TCRbeta sequences. The method was immunoSEQ multiplex PCR; TCRdb's version includes in-frame clones alone and lacks a portion of them. For V, J and clone size, that table is used; D and trimming come from the DNA. The sample holds 30,000 to 45,000 clones, 70% to 80% seen once. With regard to this clone: Its antigen is undetermined.

This receptor was taken from an adult in good health and CMV-seropositive. Material for sequencing was memory CD4+ T cells from blood.

This CDR3 reads CASSSSTGHNEQFF. CDR3 in DNA: TGCGCCAGCAGCTCCTCTACTGGTCACAATGAGCAGTTCTTC. This rearrangement joins TRBV5-1 to TRBJ2-1; D is undetermined. This CDR3 region has 14 residues. V was pared by 3 bases and J by 5 bases, with 12 bases between. Looked up from germline, CDR1 is SGHRS and CDR2 is YFSETQ.